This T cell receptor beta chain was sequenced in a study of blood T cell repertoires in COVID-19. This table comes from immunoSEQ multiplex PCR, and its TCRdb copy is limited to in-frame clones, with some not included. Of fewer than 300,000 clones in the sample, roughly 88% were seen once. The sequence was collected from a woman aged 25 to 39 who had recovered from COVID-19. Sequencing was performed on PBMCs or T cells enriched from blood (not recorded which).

The CDR3 region has the DNA TGTGCCAGCAGCTTAAGTTCACAGGGGTTGGGTGAGACCCAGTACTTC. It encodes CASSLSSQGLGETQYF. The rearrangement uses TRBV13 and TRBJ2-5; 7 nucleotides align to TRBD1. The CDR3 runs 16 residues. V was pared by 2 bases and J by 5 bases, with 11 bases of the junction left unmatched. The V gene's germline CDR1 is PRHDT and CDR2 FYEKMQ (reference sequence).